The 8 T cell receptor beta chains in this list originate from one sample, sequenced in a study of blood T cell repertoires in COVID-19. TCRdb's copy holds only in-frame clones and misses some; the assay was immunoSEQ multiplex PCR. The sample has approximately 200,000 clones; 80% to 90% are singletons. Sample: PBMCs or T cells enriched from blood (not recorded which). The receptors derive from a woman aged 18-29 years in a cohort exposed to, infected with or recovered from COVID-19 (not recorded which).

This clone has just a few counts. Different DNA sequences within this sample yield the same CDR3. The chain combines TRBV28 with TRBJ2-3, with 7 nucleotides matching TRBD1. CDR3 length: 16 amino acids. Germline V gives CDR1 MDHEN, CDR2 SYDVKM. The J segment lost 2 bases and the V segment lost 6 bases, leaving 11 bases of the junction unmatched. For the CDR3, the DNA is TGTGCCAGCAGGTCCGGGACAGACGAGACCACAGATACGCAGTATTTT. It codes for CASRSGTDETTDTQYF.

The chain is built from TRBV18 and TRBJ1-4, with D possibly TRBD1 on 5 matching bases. CDR1 and CDR2 (germline): KGHSH, LQKENI. The CDR3 is 18 amino acids. V was pared by 1 base and J by 0 bases, with 15 bases between. For the CDR3, the DNA is TGTGCCAGCTCACCACAAACAGGTCATATTGCAACTAATGAAAAACTGTTTTTT. Protein product: CASSPQTGHIATNEKLFF.

The chain is built from TRBV6-5 and TRBJ1-2, with a tentative D call TRBD1 (5 bases). V dropped 6 bases and J dropped 4 bases, with 12 bases sitting between them. CDR1 is MNHEY, CDR2 SVGAGI, per germline. The CDR3 contains 13 residues. In DNA, the CDR3 is TGTGCCAGCAGCCCGCGGGACGGCTATGGCTACACCTTC. Encoded protein: CASSPRDGYGYTF.

This clone appeared once. The V call is TRBV9, the J call TRBJ2-5, with a tentative D call TRBD2 (6 bases). Germline V gene sequence: CDR1 SGDLS, CDR2 YYNGEE. With 4 bases removed from V and 5 bases from J, the gap between germline ends came to 18 bases. This CDR3 is 15 amino acids long. CDR3 protein: CASSPSGTGGETQYF. The CDR3 DNA reads as TGTGCCAGCAGCCCCAGCGGCACTGGGGGGGAGACCCAGTACTTC.

The genes are TRBV7-8 and TRBJ2-1; TRBD2 is a possible D gene (7 bases). From germline, CDR1 is SGHVS and CDR2 FQNEAQ. V dropped 5 bases and J dropped 8 bases, with 19 bases sitting between them. The CDR3 is 15 residues long. The CDR3 bases are TGTGCCAGCAGCCTTTACAAAGGGGGGGGCGATGAGCAGTTCTTC. Encoded protein: CASSLYKGGGDEQFF. The variable domain in full, completed from reference TRBV7-8 and TRBJ2-1, reads GAGVSQSPRYKVAKRGQDVALRCDPISGHVSLFWYQQALGQGPEFLTYFQNEAQLDKSGLPSDRFFAERPEGSVSTLKIQRTQQEDSAVYLCASSLYKGGGDEQFFGPGTRLTVL.

CDR3 coding DNA: TGTGCCAGCAGCTCAAGGGACATGAACACTGAAGCTTTCTTT. This codes for CASSSRDMNTEAFF. The J gene is TRBJ1-1, the V gene TRBV7-8, with D possibly being TRBD1 (6 bases). Germline-derived CDR1 and CDR2 are SGHVS and FQNEAQ. V lost 4 bases, J lost 0 bases, and 9 bases lay in between. The CDR3 extends over 14 amino acids.

The chain is built from TRBV28 and TRBJ1-1; D is unclear. This CDR3 region has 14 residues. Germline values: CDR1 MDHEN, CDR2 SYDVKM. V was clipped by 2 bases and J by 4 bases, with 11 bases between them. The CDR3 loop is CASSLVGGSTEAFF. As DNA, the CDR3 is TGTGCCAGCAGTTTAGTTGGTGGGAGCACTGAAGCTTTCTTT.

CDR3: CASSAPYEQYF. The CDR3 DNA is TGTGCCAGCAGTGCTCCCTACGAGCAGTACTTC. The genes are TRBV2 and TRBJ2-7, with D hard to call. Germline lookup yields CDR1 SNHLY and CDR2 FYNNEI. The germline V and J ends were trimmed by 4 bases and 2 bases, with 3 bases remaining between them. The CDR3 runs to 11 residues. Full variable domain (remainder filled in from reference TRBV2 and TRBJ2-7): EPEVTQTPSHQVTQMGQEVILRCVPISNHLYFYWYRQILGQKVEFLVSFYNNEISEKSEIFDDQFSVERPDGSNFTLKIRSTKLEDSAMYFCASSAPYEQYFGPGTRLTVT.